The clone carrying this T cell receptor (beta chain) has ten or more counts. As yet, its antigen is unknown. Germline V gives CDR1 SGHTA, CDR2 FQGNSA. This CDR3 is built from 14 residues. V was trimmed by 0 bases and J by 5 bases, leaving 10 bases between them. This entry comes from a study of T cells in Graves' hyperthyroidism and ophthalmopathy. Study-level findings and limits: Appearing also in blood were most of the thyroid clonotypes expanded above 0.001.

Authors of the study amplified TCR beta CDR3 regions from RNA transcripts. During a first-round RT-PCR of the TCR CDR3, the HTBI primer set was used. TCRdb ran MiXCR on the multiplex PCR reads and lists one entry per CDR3 protein. The sample lists about 660,000 distinct CDR3 sequences, nearly 45% occurring once. The V call is TRBV7-2, the J call TRBJ2-5, with D possibly being TRBD2 (7 bases). The sequencing input was peripheral blood or thyroid tissue (not recorded which). The source is an adult man with Graves' disease, either hyperthyroidism or ophthalmopathy (not recorded which). CDR3 sequence: CASSLAGGLETQYF. As DNA, the CDR3 is TGTGCCAGCAGCTTAGCGGGGGGGCTGGAGACCCAGTACTTC.